This TCR beta chain came from a study of shared clonotypes between healthy human individuals. Study overall: Every donor yielded three CD4 naive, three CD4 memory, two CD8 naive and one CD8 memory plate.

Only one count was recorded for this clone. Its cognate antigen is unknown. The study, taken as a whole, reports: Non-shared clonotypes were found to have lower generation probabilities than the clonotypes that were shared by all four of the sorted-subset donors.

The naive CD8 subset, CD45RO-negative cells positively selected for CCR7, excluded terminally differentiated effector memory CD45RA+ cells. Deep-level running was used for the assay. Profiled with immunoSEQ multiplex PCR; TCRdb holds only in-frame clones, not every one. The sample has hundreds of thousands of clones; roughly 96% are singletons. This CDR3 has 14 amino acids. The ends lost 2 bases at V and 7 bases at J; junction bases unmatched: 5. Per the germline V gene, CDR1 is SGHNT and CDR2 is YYREEE (reference sequence). The sequencing sample was made of naive CD8+ T cells sorted from blood. The rearrangement links TRBV5-4 to TRBJ2-1; 8 bases are a match to TRBD2. This receptor was taken from a young woman in good health. This CDR3 is CASSLSGRINEQFF. In DNA, the CDR3 is TGTGCCAGCAGCTTAAGCGGGAGAATTAATGAGCAGTTCTTC.